This entry lists 15 T cell receptor beta chains sequenced from one sample in a study of T cell clones after liver transplantation. Clones were read by immunoSEQ multiplex PCR, and TCRdb kept only the in-frame ones, dropping some. The repertoire holds 65,000 to 85,000 clones, with roughly 84% as singletons. Specimen: CD4+ T cells from blood, collected 48 months after liver transplant. These receptors were taken from a human patient who received a liver transplant. Part of the T cell pool may stem from the graft donor.

The chain is built from TRBV9 and TRBJ2-2, with D perhaps TRBD2 (6 bases). Trimming cost V 1 base and J 3 bases, with 13 bases left between them. The CDR3 is 16 residues long. Germline assignment: CDR1 SGDLS and CDR2 YYNGEE. The CDR3 region is CASSVRPGTDTGELFF. The CDR3 DNA reads TGTGCCAGCAGCGTACGGCCCGGGACTGACACCGGGGAGCTGTTTTTT.

This sequence joins TRBV7-2 and TRBJ2-5, with D possibly being TRBD1 (6 bases). The CDR3 is 13 amino acids. The V gene's germline CDR1 is SGHTA and CDR2 FQGNSA. V dropped 5 bases and J dropped 5 bases, with 12 bases sitting between them. The CDR3 spells CASSPGHSETQYF. The DNA of the CDR3 is TGTGCCAGCAGCCCGGGACACAGCGAGACCCAGTACTTC.

The rearrangement joins TRBV28 to TRBJ1-1; no reliable D call. V was shortened by 7 bases and J by 0 bases, with 18 bases between the two germline ends. The CDR3 is 16 amino acids. Germline V CDR1 and CDR2: MDHEN, SYDVKM. CDR3 coding DNA: TGTGCCAGCACCATGGGAACAAAATGGATGAACACTGAAGCTTTCTTT. Translated: CASTMGTKWMNTEAFF. Full variable domain (outside the CDR3, taken from reference TRBV28 and TRBJ1-1): DVKVTQSSRYLVKRTGEKVFLECVQDMDHENMFWYRQDPGLGLRLIYFSYDVKMKEKGDIPEGYSVSREKKERFSLILESASTNQTSMYLCASTMGTKWMNTEAFFGQGTRLTVV.

This rearrangement joins TRBV12-5 to TRBJ2-2; D call uncertain. Per the germline V gene, CDR1 is LGHNT and CDR2 is FRNRAP. Trimming took 3 bases from V and 7 from J, leaving 6 bases between them. CDR3 length: 12 amino acids. The CDR3: CASGFWNGELFF. CDR3 coding DNA: TGTGCTAGTGGTTTCTGGAACGGGGAGCTGTTTTTT.

The chain carries TRBV7-3 and TRBJ2-7; perhaps TRBD2 as D (6 bases). This CDR3 spans 13 amino acids. The germline V gene encodes CDR1 SGHTA and CDR2 FQGTGA. Trimming stripped 5 bases from V and 4 bases from J, with 12 bases between. In DNA form, the CDR3 reads TGTGCCAGCAGCCCGGGACTTCAGTACGAGCAGTACTTC. Protein product: CASSPGLQYEQYF.

The rearrangement joins TRBV27 to TRBJ2-4; TRBD1 matches at 9 bases. This CDR3 has 16 amino acids. V was clipped by 5 bases and J by 0 bases; unmatched bases: 5. Germline V gene lookup returns CDR1 MNHEY and CDR2 SMNVEV (reference sequence). CDR3 in DNA: TGTGCCAGCAGTAAGGGGGGACAGGGAGCCAAAAACATTCAGTACTTC. Translation: CASSKGGQGAKNIQYF.

This chain uses TRBV9 with TRBJ2-3, with 10 bases lining up with TRBD2. Germline-derived CDR1 and CDR2 are SGDLS and YYNGEE. Losses at the gene ends were 0 bases for V and 4 bases for J; bases not matched to a gene: 11. This CDR3 contains 18 residues. The CDR3 is CASSVVGGGTSEADTQYF. The CDR3 nucleotides are TGTGCCAGCAGCGTAGTCGGGGGAGGGACTAGCGAGGCAGATACGCAGTATTTT.

The chain links TRBV28 to TRBJ2-4; no firm D call. Germline lookup yields CDR1 MDHEN and CDR2 SYDVKM. Trimming removed 5 bases at V and 1 base at J, with 12 bases between. The CDR3 spans 15 residues. The DNA for the CDR3 is TGTGCCAGCAGTACTACTCATGTTGCCAAAAACATTCAGTACTTC. Its translation is CASSTTHVAKNIQYF. Combining the CDR3 with reference TRBV28 and TRBJ2-4 gives the whole variable domain DVKVTQSSRYLVKRTGEKVFLECVQDMDHENMFWYRQDPGLGLRLIYFSYDVKMKEKGDIPEGYSVSREKKERFSLILESASTNQTSMYLCASSTTHVAKNIQYFGAGTRLSVL.

The rearrangement links TRBV6-5 to TRBJ2-1, with 9 bases identical to TRBD2. Germline trimming cut 4 bases from V and 6 bases from J; bases unmatched to any gene: 10. The CDR3 loop spans 16 amino acids. CDR1 is MNHEY, CDR2 SVGAGI, per germline. CDR3 nucleotide sequence: TGTGCCAGCAGTTTGGTGGGGGGACTAGCCTCCAATGAGCAGTTCTTC. It is translated as CASSLVGGLASNEQFF.

This clone came up a few times. The J gene is TRBJ2-1, the V gene TRBV5-1; D gene unclear. Trimming left V 0 bases short and J 4 bases short, with 11 bases between. The CDR3 is 15 residues long. Per the germline V gene, CDR1 is SGHRS and CDR2 is YFSETQ. CDR3 in amino acids: CASSLAYREYNEQFF. The CDR3 nucleotides read TGCGCCAGCAGCTTGGCGTATCGTGAGTACAATGAGCAGTTCTTC.

V usage is TRBV18 and J usage is TRBJ2-2; D perhaps matches TRBD1 (5 bases). The CDR3 has 17 amino acids. V lost 6 bases and J lost 0, with 17 bases in between. Germline-derived CDR1 and CDR2 are KGHSH and LQKENI. The CDR3 protein is CASSPGHMDTNTGELFF. The CDR3 DNA reads as TGTGCCAGCTCCCCCGGACATATGGACACGAACACCGGGGAGCTGTTTTTT.

The rearrangement uses TRBV6-6 and TRBJ1-5; TRBD1 aligns across 9 bases. J gave up 3 bases and V 5 bases, and 2 bases lay outside the gene matches. Germline V gene sequence: CDR1 MNHNY, CDR2 SVGAGI (reference sequence). The CDR3 has 14 residues. CDR3 bases: TGTGCCAGCAGTGGGACAGGGCCCAATCAGCCCCAGCATTTT. Residues: CASSGTGPNQPQHF.

As regards this clone: One end of the junction varies from germline; a read error may be responsible. This specimen includes other DNA sequences encoding the same CDR3. This chain joins TRBV18 and TRBJ1-2; the match to TRBD1 covers 10 bases. Germline loops: CDR1 KGHSH, CDR2 LQKENI. The CDR3 loop spans 13 amino acids. The CDR3 nucleotides are TGTGCCAGCTCACCGGACAGGGGGTATGGCTACACTTTC. This translates into CASSPDRGYGYTF. The full variable domain, in which reference TRBV18 and TRBJ1-2 provide the parts outside the CDR3, is NAGVMQNPRHLVRRRGQEARLRCSPMKGHSHVYWYRQLPEEGLKFMVYLQKENIIDESGMPKERFSAEFPKEGPSILRIQQVVRGDSAAYFCASSPDRGYGYTFGSGTRLTVV.

This rearrangement joins TRBV5-1 to TRBJ1-4; D ambiguous. Germline V gene lookup returns CDR1 SGHRS and CDR2 YFSETQ. The CDR3 runs 16 residues. The V end lost 0 bases, the J end lost 1 base, and 10 bases lay between the germline ends. The CDR3 loop is CASSLAPRGTNEKLFF. CDR3 coding DNA: TGCGCCAGCAGCTTGGCCCCGCGTGGAACTAATGAAAAACTGTTTTTT.

This clone turned up a few times. The chain carries TRBV11-2 and TRBJ1-1; D perhaps matches TRBD1 (5 bases). This CDR3 region has 15 residues. Germline V gives CDR1 SGHAT, CDR2 FQNNGV. The V end was cut by 3 bases, the J end by 1 base, with 12 bases between. The CDR3 DNA follows: TGTGCCAGCAGCTTTGGGGCCTGGGGGAACACTGAAGCTTTCTTT. Translation gives CASSFGAWGNTEAFF. Using reference TRBV11-2 and TRBJ1-1 for the parts outside the CDR3, the full variable domain is EAGVAQSPRYKIIEKRQSVAFWCNPISGHATLYWYQQILGQGPKLLIQFQNNGVVDDSQLPKDRFSAERLKGVDSTLKIQPAKLEDSAVYLCASSFGAWGNTEAFFGQGTRLTVV.